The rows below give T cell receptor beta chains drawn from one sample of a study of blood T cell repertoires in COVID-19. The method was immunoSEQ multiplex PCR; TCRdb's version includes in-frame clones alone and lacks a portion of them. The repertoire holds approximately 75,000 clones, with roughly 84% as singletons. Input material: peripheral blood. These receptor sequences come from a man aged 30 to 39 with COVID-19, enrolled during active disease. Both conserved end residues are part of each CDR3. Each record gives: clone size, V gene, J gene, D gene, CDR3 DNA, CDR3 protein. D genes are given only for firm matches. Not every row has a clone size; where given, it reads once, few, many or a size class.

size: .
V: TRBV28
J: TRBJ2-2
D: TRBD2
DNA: TGTGCCAGCTATTCGGGAGGGAGTCTCACCGGGGAGCTGTTTTTT
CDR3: CASYSGGSLTGELFF

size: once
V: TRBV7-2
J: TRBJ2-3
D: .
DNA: TGTGCCAGCAGCATACTTCCCGGACTTAGCACAGATACGCAGTATTTT
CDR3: CASSILPGLSTDTQYF

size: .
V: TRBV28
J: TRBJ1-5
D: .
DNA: TGTGCCAGCAGTTCCTCGGGGGGTCGGAGCAATCAGCCCCAGCATTTT
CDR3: CASSSSGGRSNQPQHF

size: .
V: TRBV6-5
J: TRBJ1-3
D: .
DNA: TGTGCCAGCAGTATGGGCCTCTCTGGAAACACCATATATTTT
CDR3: CASSMGLSGNTIYF

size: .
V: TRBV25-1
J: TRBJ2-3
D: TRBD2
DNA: TGTGCCAGCCCCGTCGCGGGAGGGACAGATACGCAGTATTTT
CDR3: CASPVAGGTDTQYF

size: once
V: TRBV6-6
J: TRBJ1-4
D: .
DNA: TGTGCCAGCAGACGGGGACCGCGGGGGGAAAAACTGTTTTTT
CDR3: CASRRGPRGEKLFF

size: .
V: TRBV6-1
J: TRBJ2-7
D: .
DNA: TGTGCCAGCAGTGACCTCGGGAAAGGGTGGAACGAGCAGTACTTC
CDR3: CASSDLGKGWNEQYF

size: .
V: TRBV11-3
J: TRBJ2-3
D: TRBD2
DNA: TGTGCCAGCAGCCACGAAATAGCGGGAGGGCCTGCAGATACGCAGTATTTT
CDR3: CASSHEIAGGPADTQYF

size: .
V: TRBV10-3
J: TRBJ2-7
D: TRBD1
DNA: TGTGCCATCAGTGCCCCTTTGGACAGGACGGGGAACGAGCAGTACTTC
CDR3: CAISAPLDRTGNEQYF

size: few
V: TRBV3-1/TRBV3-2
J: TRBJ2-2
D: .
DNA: TGTGCCAGCAGCCAAAGGGAAGGGGGGAACACCGGGGAGCTGTTTTTT
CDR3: CASSQREGGNTGELFF

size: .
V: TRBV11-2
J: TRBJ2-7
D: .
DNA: TGTGCCAGCAGCACCATCGAAGGCGGCGAGCAGTACTTC
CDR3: CASSTIEGGEQYF

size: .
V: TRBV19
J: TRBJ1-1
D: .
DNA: TGTGCCAGTACCGAGGGCGCAGTAAAAGCTTTCTTT
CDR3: CASTEGAVKAFF

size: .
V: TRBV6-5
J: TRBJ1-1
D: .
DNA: TGTGCCAGCAGTTACGACAGGTGGGACACTGAAGCTTTCTTT
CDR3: CASSYDRWDTEAFF

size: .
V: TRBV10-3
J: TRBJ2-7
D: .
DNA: TGTGCCATCATGGAAGCGGAGTTCGACGAGCAGTACTTC
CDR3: CAIMEAEFDEQYF

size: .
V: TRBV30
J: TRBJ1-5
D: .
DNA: TGTGCCTGGAGTGCTCCGTCTAGCAATCAGCCCCAGCATTTT
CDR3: CAWSAPSSNQPQHF

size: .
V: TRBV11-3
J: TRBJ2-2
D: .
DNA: TGTGCCAGCAGCTTAGGGGGAGGTTTGGGCGGGGAGCTGTTTTTT
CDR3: CASSLGGGLGGELFF

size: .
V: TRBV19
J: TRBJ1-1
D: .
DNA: TGTGCCAGTAGTAATGGGACACTGAACACTGAAGCTTTCTTT
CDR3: CASSNGTLNTEAFF

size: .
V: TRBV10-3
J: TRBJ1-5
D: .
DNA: TGTGCCATCAGTGAGGACATCATTTATCAGCCCCAGCATTTT
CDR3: CAISEDIIYQPQHF

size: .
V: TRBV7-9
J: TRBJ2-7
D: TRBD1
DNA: TGTGCCAGCAGCTTAATCAGGGGGTCAAACGAGCAGTACTTC
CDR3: CASSLIRGSNEQYF

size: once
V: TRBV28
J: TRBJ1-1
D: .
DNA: TGTGCCAGCAGCCGCGAGGTTAGGGCTTTCTTT
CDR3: CASSREVRAFF

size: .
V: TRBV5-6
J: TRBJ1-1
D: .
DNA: TGTGCCAGCAGCTTGCTTCCAGGGGTGAACACTGAAGCTTTCTTT
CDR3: CASSLLPGVNTEAFF

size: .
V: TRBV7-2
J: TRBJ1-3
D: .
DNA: TGTGCCAGCAGCTTAGGAGGATCTGGAAACACCATATATTTT
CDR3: CASSLGGSGNTIYF

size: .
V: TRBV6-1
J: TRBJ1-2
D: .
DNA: TGTGCCAGCAGTGAAGCTTTCTCCAGGGGAAGCGGCTATGGCTACACCTTC
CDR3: CASSEAFSRGSGYGYTF

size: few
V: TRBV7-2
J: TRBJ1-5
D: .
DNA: TGTGCCAGCAGCTTGGAGAGGCACAGCAATCAGCCCCAGCATTTT
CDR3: CASSLERHSNQPQHF

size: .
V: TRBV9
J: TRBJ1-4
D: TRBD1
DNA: TGTGCCAGCAGCGGGGGCACAGGGGGTGAAAAACTGTTTTTT
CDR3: CASSGGTGGEKLFF

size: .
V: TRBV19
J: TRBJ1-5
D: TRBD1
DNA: TGTGCCAGCAGCCCCAGGGGGACAGGGTCGGTTCAGCCCCAGCATTTT
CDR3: CASSPRGTGSVQPQHF

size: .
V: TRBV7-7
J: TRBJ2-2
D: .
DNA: TGTGCTAGCAGCGTGGGACAAAACACCGGGGAGCTGTTTTTT
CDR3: CASSVGQNTGELFF

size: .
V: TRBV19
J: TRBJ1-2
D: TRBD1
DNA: TGTGCCAGTAGTTCCGATCGACGTACAGGGGTAGAAGGCTACACCTTC
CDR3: CASSSDRRTGVEGYTF

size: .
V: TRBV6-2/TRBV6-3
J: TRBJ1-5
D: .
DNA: TGTGCCAGCAGTTACAGTCGTCCCCACGCGGGGAATCAGCCCCAGCATTTT
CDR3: CASSYSRPHAGNQPQHF

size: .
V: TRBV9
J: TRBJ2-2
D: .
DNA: TGTGCCAGCAGCGTAGGACAGGCCACCGGGGAGCTGTTTTTT
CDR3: CASSVGQATGELFF

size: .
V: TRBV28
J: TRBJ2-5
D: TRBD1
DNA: TGTGCCAGCAGTCTTACCCGGGACAGCCAAGAGACCCAGTACTTC
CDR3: CASSLTRDSQETQYF

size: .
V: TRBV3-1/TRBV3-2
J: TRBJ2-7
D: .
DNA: TGTGCCAGCAGCCAAGGAGGGAGCCTCTCCTACGAGCAGTACTTC
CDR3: CASSQGGSLSYEQYF

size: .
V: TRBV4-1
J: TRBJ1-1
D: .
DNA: TGCGCCAGCAGCCAAGGGCGGCCAGTGAACACTGAAGCTTTCTTT
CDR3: CASSQGRPVNTEAFF

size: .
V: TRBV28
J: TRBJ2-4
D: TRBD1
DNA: TGTGCCAGCAGGCCGCCGGGACAGGCGGCCAAAAACATTCAGTACTTC
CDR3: CASRPPGQAAKNIQYF

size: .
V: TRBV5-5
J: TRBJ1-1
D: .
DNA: TGTGCCAGCAGCTTGGCCCCGGGTGTGAACACTGAAGCTTTCTTT
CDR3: CASSLAPGVNTEAFF

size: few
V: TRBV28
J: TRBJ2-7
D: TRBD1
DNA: TGTGCCAGCAGTTTGAGGAACAGGGGCCGTTACGAGCAGTACTTC
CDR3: CASSLRNRGRYEQYF